This T cell receptor beta chain is drawn from a study of blood T cell repertoires in COVID-19 (dated by TCRdb to 2020 to 2022). In the study overall: Collaborator samples came from the United States, Italy and Spain and covered acute and convalescent phases of COVID-19. The material from the prospective study consisted of cDNA or gDNA derived from T cells, B-cell-depleted T cells, or PBMCs. Deeply sampled blood TCRbeta repertoires from subjects exposed to, actively infected with, or recovered from COVID-19 were included in the dataset. The repertoires were made available in a free public database intended to serve as a resource for research on the immune response to SARS-CoV-2. The samples were drawn from the first 160 participants of the ongoing ImmuneRACE study and from under 1,500 subjects provided by 6 global collaborators. A de-identified subject ID, COVID-19 status, age in years and sex were almost always included in the sample metadata. Where HLA class I and class II types were available, the types were taken from metadata supplied by the sample provider, not from assay-based typing. Paper-wide results and their limitations: How much clinical and demographic metadata was included differed by source and by participant, and the metadata was provided uncurated.

From the germline V gene, CDR1 is SGHRS and CDR2 is YFSETQ. The CDR3 starts with the cysteine, ends with the phenylalanine, and has 18 residues. The kept DNA is CDR3 alone, 54 bases in frame from the first base. Trimming accounts for 4 bases at V and 3 bases at J, while the number of junction bases matched to no gene is 12. This clone was seen more than once but under ten times. Its recognized antigen is unknown. Nothing much larger sits one base from this clone, and base qualities are not available. TCRbeta CDR3 regions were amplified from genomic DNA using the immunoSEQ Assay, a bias-controlled multiplex PCR. Per the original workflow: Nucleated cell counts per sample were estimated from amplification of reference gene primers within the assay. Sequence reads were collapsed and filtered to measure the absolute abundance of every unique TCRbeta CDR3 rearrangement. For each sample, productive Simpson clonality was calculated as the square root of Simpson's diversity index over productive rearrangements. TCRdb carries this immuneACCESS record with in-frame sequences only. Its versions omit some clonotypes, under half of them owing to an unresolved V gene in the studies checked, with the rest unexplained. V and J calls and clone size come straight from that table; D and trimming were deduced from the DNA. Across this sample there are some 210,000 clones, with about 90% seen only once. The ten most abundant clones make up about 1.3% of the sample.

Whole blood was collected in K2EDTA tubes by collaborating institutions according to the institutions' own protocols. For TCRbeta analysis, collaborator samples were shipped as frozen whole blood, as isolated PBMCs, or as DNA extracted from either sample type. The specimen sequenced was peripheral blood. The chain couples TRBV5-1 to TRBJ2-2, and 10 junctional nucleotides match TRBD1. The clonotype originates from a man in his thirties or forties with acute or convalescent COVID-19. Read as DNA, the sequence is TGCGCCAGCAGCAATGACAGGGGGCGCGGAAGTTACACCGGGGAGCTGTTTTTT. Translated, this is CASSNDRGRGSYTGELFF.